This paragraph covers one TCR beta chain sequence. What it binds is unknown. This sample stems from a study of OX40 agonist ivuxolimab in advanced cancers. On the study more broadly: Patients in the trial were receiving intravenous ivuxolimab every 2 weeks, at doses of 0.01 to 10 mg/kg. General study points: Researchers report that CD8+ T cells had, on average, more expanded clones than CD4+. Blood T cells, both CD4+ and CD8+, expanded clonally by week 6 at 0.1 to 3.0 mg/kg.

Repertoires were generated with immunoSEQ multiplex PCR, while TCRdb's copy carries only in-frame clones and drops some. Among around 50,000 clones listed, roughly 90% were seen once. Germline CDR1 and CDR2: MDHEN and SYDVKM. The junction had 11 bases not matched to a gene; V was cut back by 6 bases and J by 3 bases. The CDR3 is 16 amino acids. The TCR comes from an adult with an advanced solid tumor such as melanoma, head and neck, liver or kidney cancer. The chain uses TRBV28 and TRBJ2-1; 7 bases are a match to TRBD1. The input for sequencing was CD4+ or CD8+ T cells sorted from blood, taken in a trial of the OX40 agonist ivuxolimab. The CDR3 region has the DNA TGTGCCAGCAGGCCTCAAAGGGGGCGGCTCTACAATGAGCAGTTCTTC. Amino acid sequence: CASRPQRGRLYNEQFF.